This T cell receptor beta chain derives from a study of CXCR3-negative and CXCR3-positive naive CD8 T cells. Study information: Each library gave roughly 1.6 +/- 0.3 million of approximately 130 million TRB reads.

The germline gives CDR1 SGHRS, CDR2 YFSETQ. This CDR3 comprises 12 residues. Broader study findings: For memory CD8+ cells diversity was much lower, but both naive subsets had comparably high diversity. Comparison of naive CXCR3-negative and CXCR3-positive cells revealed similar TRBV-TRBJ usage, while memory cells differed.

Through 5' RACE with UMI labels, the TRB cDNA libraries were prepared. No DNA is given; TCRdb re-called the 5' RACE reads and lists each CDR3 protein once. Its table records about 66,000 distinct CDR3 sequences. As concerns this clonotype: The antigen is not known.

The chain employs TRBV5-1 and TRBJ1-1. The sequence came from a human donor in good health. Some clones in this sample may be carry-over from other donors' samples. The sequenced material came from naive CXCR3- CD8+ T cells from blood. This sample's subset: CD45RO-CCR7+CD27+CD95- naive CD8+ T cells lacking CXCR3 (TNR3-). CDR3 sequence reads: CASSFNMGETFF.